This T cell receptor beta chain stems from a study of blood T cell repertoires in COVID-19. Authors' data handling: Amplification of reference gene primers was used by the study to estimate nucleated cell counts. Data came from immunoSEQ multiplex PCR; TCRdb stores just in-frame clones and leaves some out. The DNA was the basis for D and trimming; V, J and clone size are from that table. The profile covers under 200,000 clones, with about four fifths appearing a single time and 13% to 15% taken by the ten largest. Sequenced sample: peripheral blood. This TCR was sampled from a man younger than 30 with active or convalescent COVID-19.

CDR3 nucleotide sequence: TGTGCCAGCAGCCAAGGCTCCTTGAGTAGCTCCTATAATTCACCCCTCCACTTT. Translating gives CASSQGSLSSSYNSPLHF. The chain joins TRBV4-2 to TRBJ1-6, with no clear D. V was cut by 1 base and J by 0 bases, with 13 bases left in between. The CDR3 sequence is 18 residues long. Germline lookup yields CDR1 LGHNA and CDR2 YNFKEQ.